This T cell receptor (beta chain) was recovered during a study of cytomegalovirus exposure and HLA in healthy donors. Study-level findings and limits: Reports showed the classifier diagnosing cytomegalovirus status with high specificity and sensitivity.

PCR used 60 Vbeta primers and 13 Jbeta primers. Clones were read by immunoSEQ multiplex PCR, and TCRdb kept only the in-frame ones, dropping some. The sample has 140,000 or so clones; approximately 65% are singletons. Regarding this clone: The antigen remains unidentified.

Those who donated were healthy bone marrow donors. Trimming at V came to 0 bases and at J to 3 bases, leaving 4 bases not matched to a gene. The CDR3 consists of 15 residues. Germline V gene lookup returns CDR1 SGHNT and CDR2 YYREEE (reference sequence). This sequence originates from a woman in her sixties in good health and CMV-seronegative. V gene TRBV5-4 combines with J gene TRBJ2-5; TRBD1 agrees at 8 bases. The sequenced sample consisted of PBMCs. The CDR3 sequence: CASSLGDRSEETQYF. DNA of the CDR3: TGTGCCAGCAGCTTGGGGGACAGGTCTGAAGAGACCCAGTACTTC.